The TCR beta chain described here comes from a study of control samples from healthy donors and cancer patients. Using immunoSEQ multiplex PCR, the repertoire was profiled, and TCRdb retains in-frame clones only, with some absent. The profile covers about 140,000 clones, with roughly 92% appearing a single time and approximately 11% taken by the ten largest. The CDR3 is 13 residues long. The J segment lost 7 bases and the V segment lost 11 bases, leaving 11 bases of the junction unmatched. Germline CDR1 reads MNHEY; CDR2 reads SVGAGI. The chain uses TRBV6-5 and TRBJ2-5; TRBD2 aligns across 9 bases. Sequencing used blood. This TCR was sampled from a man aged 30-40 years in good health. The CDR3 DNA reads TGTGCCTCAACAGCGGGAGGAGGGGTGACCCAGTACTTC. Translation: CASTAGGGVTQYF.